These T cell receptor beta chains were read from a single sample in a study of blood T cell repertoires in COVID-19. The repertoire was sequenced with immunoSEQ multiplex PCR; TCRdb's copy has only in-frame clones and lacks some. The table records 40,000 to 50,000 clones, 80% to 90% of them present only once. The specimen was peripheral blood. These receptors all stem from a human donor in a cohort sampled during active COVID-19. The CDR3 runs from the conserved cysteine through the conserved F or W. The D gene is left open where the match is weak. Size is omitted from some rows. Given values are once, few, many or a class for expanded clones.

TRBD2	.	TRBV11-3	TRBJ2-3	TGTGCCAGCATCAAAAAAGGACTAGCGGGAGTAGGGGATACGCAGTATTTT	CASIKKGLAGVGDTQYF
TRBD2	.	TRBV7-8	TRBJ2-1	TGTGCCAGCAGGGGGGGGCTAGCGGGAGGCCAAACCCGAGAGAACTCCTACAATGAGCAGTTCTTC	CASRGGLAGGQTRENSYNEQFF
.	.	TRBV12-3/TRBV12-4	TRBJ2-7	TGTGCCAGCAAAAGGTCGGGGACCTACGAGCAGTACTTC	CASKRSGTYEQYF
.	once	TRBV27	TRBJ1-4	TGTGCCAGCTCCGGGACAACAAATGAAAAACTGTTTTTT	CASSGTTNEKLFF
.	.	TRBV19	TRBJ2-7	TGTGCCAGTAGTAGTCGTTTTGTCTACGAGCAGTACTTC	CASSSRFVYEQYF
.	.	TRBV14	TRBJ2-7	TGTGCCAGCAGCCAATTACCAGTCTACGAGCAGTACTTC	CASSQLPVYEQYF
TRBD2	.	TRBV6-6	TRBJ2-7	TGTGCCAGCAGTTATGTTGCTAGCGGCTACGAGCAGTACTTC	CASSYVASGYEQYF
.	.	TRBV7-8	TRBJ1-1	TGTGCCAGCAGCGGCAGGGTTTTGGCTGAAGCTTTCTTT	CASSGRVLAEAFF
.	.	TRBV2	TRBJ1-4	TGTGCCAGCTCCCTTACCCGGACAGCAACTAATGAAAAACTGTTTTTT	CASSLTRTATNEKLFF
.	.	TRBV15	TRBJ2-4	TGTGCCACCAGTCAAGCCAAAAACATTCAGTACTTC	CATSQAKNIQYF
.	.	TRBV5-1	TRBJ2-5	TGCGCCAGCAGCTTGACTCCGGGAGTCGAGACCCAAACCCAGTACTTC	CASSLTPGVETQTQYF
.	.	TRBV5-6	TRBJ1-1	TGTGCCAGCAGCTTGCCTGGGTTAGGAATACTACCAAACACTGAAGCTTTCTTT	CASSLPGLGILPNTEAFF
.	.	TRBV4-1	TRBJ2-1	TGCGCCAGCAGCCAAGACGAGTGGTATGAGCAGTTCTTC	CASSQDEWYEQFF
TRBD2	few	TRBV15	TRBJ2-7	TGTGCCACCAGCAGAGTGGCAGGGGCGGGGGGGCCAGAGCAGTACTTC	CATSRVAGAGGPEQYF
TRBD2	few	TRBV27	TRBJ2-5	TGTGCCAGCAGTCCATATAGCGGGAGAGAGACCCAGTACTTC	CASSPYSGRETQYF
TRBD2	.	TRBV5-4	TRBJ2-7	TGTGCCAGCAGCTTGGCCGGCGAGGGAGGGCCCGAGCAGTACTTC	CASSLAGEGGPEQYF
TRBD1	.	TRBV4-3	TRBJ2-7	TGCGCCAGCAGCCCCGGGACAGGAACCTACGAGCAGTACTTC	CASSPGTGTYEQYF
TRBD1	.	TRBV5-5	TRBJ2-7	TGTGCCAGCAGCCGGGACAGGCCGGCCTACGAGCAGTACTTC	CASSRDRPAYEQYF
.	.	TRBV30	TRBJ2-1	TGTGCCTGGAGTTTAGTTTCCTACAATGAGCAGTTCTTC	CAWSLVSYNEQFF
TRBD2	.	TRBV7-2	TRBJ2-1	TGTGCCAGCACCTTCACTAGCGGGGGGGATGAGCAGTTCTTC	CASTFTSGGDEQFF
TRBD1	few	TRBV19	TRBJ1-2	TGTGCCAGTAGTCGACAGGGGGGGTTGGATGGCTACACCTTC	CASSRQGGLDGYTF
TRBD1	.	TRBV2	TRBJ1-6	TGTGCCAGCAGTGCGACAGGGTCCTATAATTCACCCCTCCACTTT	CASSATGSYNSPLHF
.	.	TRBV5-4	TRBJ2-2	TGTGCCAGCAGGGAGGGACGGAACACCGGGGAGCTGTTTTTT	CASREGRNTGELFF